Listed below are T cell receptor beta chains from one sample, sequenced in a study of CD8 T cells in Susac syndrome. TCRdb redid the calling of the immunoSEQ multiplex PCR reads with MiXCR, one entry per CDR3 protein. The sample includes 180,000 or so distinct CDR3 sequences, roughly 96% of them seen just once. The sample was CD4+ T cells from PBMCs. The receptors stem from a human donor in good health. CDR3s include the opening cysteine and the closing phenylalanine or tryptophan. The D gene is left open where the match is weak. Clone sizes are given selectively: once, few, many, or a class where the clone is expanded.

TRBJ1-1	TRBV29-1	NA	NA	TGCAGCGGGATCCTTACAGGGAGGCCTTTCTTT	CSGILTGRPFF
TRBJ1-4	TRBV25-1	NA	NA	TGTGCCAGCAGTGAGTTCCGGGGGTTTTCGACTAATGAAAAACTGTTTTTT	CASSEFRGFSTNEKLFF
TRBJ2-1	TRBV4-3	NA	TRBD2	TGCGCCAGCAGCCAGGAGCGGGGATTAGATGAGCAGTTCTTC	CASSQERGLDEQFF
TRBJ2-3	TRBV27	NA	NA	TGTGCCAGCAGTCGCGATGGGGGATCCAATACGCAGTATTTT	CASSRDGGSNTQYF
TRBJ1-5	TRBV7-2	NA	NA	TGTGCCAGCAGCTTACCGCCCGGTGGGCCCCAGCATTTT	CASSLPPGGPQHF
TRBJ2-2	TRBV11-3	NA	NA	TGTGCCAGCAGCTTGACGGGGACGTACACCGGGGAGCTGTTTTTT	CASSLTGTYTGELFF
TRBJ2-3	TRBV15	NA	TRBD2	TGTGCCATTAAGACAACTAGCGGGTTCCCCGATACGCAGTATTTT	CAIKTTSGFPDTQYF
TRBJ1-5	TRBV7-9	NA	NA	TGTGCCAGCAGCTTAACCGGGATTCAGCCCCAGCATTTT	CASSLTGIQPQHF
TRBJ1-2	TRBV3-1	NA	TRBD1	TGTGCCAGCAGCCAAAGGACAGGGGAGGGGTATGGCTACACCTTC	CASSQRTGEGYGYTF
TRBJ1-1	TRBV6-5	NA	NA	TGTGCCAGCGGATCACAGGGACGGACGAACACTGAAGCTTTCTTT	CASGSQGRTNTEAFF
TRBJ1-2	TRBV10-3	NA	TRBD1	TGTGCCATCAGTGACCCTACGGGACAGGGCCACTATGGCTACACCTTC	CAISDPTGQGHYGYTF
TRBJ1-1	TRBV20-1	NA	NA	TGCAGTGCTAGTCCGAGCACTGAAGCTTTCTTT	CSASPSTEAFF
TRBJ2-5	TRBV20-1	NA	TRBD2	TGCAGTGCTAGAGGGGCTAGCGGTCAAGAGACCCAGTACTTC	CSARGASGQETQYF
TRBJ2-1	TRBV28	NA	NA	TGTGCCAGCAGTTTACCCCTAGGACGCGACAATGAGCAGTTCTTC	CASSLPLGRDNEQFF
TRBJ2-6	TRBV19	NA	NA	TGTGCCACCCGACCCGGGGAATTCTCTGGGGCCAACGTCCTGACTTTC	CATRPGEFSGANVLTF
TRBJ1-1	TRBV28	NA	NA	TGTGCCAGCAGTTTCCTTCGGGGGACCCGAGGGGGTGAAGCTTTCTTT	CASSFLRGTRGGEAFF
TRBJ2-1	TRBV28	NA	TRBD2	TGTGGTGGGAGGGCCAATGAGCAGTTCTTC	CGGRANEQFF
TRBJ2-1	TRBV29-1	NA	NA	TGCAGCGCTTCCCTTGCCCTTGGACCTAGCTCCTACAATGAGCAGTTCTTC	CSASLALGPSSYNEQFF
TRBJ1-2	TRBV29-1	NA	NA	TGCAGCGTTCAGAAACGGGGAGACGACTATGGCTACACCTTC	CSVQKRGDDYGYTF
TRBJ2-7	TRBV29-1	NA	TRBD2	TGCAGCGTTGAAGATCTGCCCCTCGGGGGGTTAACCTACGAGCAGTACTTC	CSVEDLPLGGLTYEQYF
TRBJ2-5	TRBV12-3/TRBV12-4	NA	NA	TGTGCCAGCAGGAAACCCTTGAGGGGACGAACCATGGAGACCCAGTACTTC	CASRKPLRGRTMETQYF
TRBJ2-1	TRBV12-3/TRBV12-4	NA	TRBD1	TGTGCCAGCAGCGGACAGGCCTTCTACAATGAGCAGTTCTTC	CASSGQAFYNEQFF
TRBJ1-3	TRBV27	NA	NA	TGTGCCAGCAGTTTATCGAGGGATGACACCATATATTTT	CASSLSRDDTIYF
TRBJ2-1	TRBV6-5	NA	NA	TGTGCCAGCAGTCCCGGACGTAGGTTTGAGTTCTTC	CASSPGRRFEFF
TRBJ1-2	TRBV29-1	NA	TRBD1	TGCAGCGTTGAAGAGGCACAGGGGGCGAAAGGCTACACCTTC	CSVEEAQGAKGYTF
TRBJ1-5	TRBV9	once	NA	TGTGCCAGCAGCCTGGACCACACTCGTCAGCCCCAGCATTTT	CASSLDHTRQPQHF
TRBJ1-2	TRBV9	NA	NA	TGTGCCAGCAGCTCCGATAGCCGGACGGGAGATGGCTACACCTTC	CASSSDSRTGDGYTF
TRBJ2-1	TRBV11-2	once	TRBD2	TGTGCCAGCAGCTCGAGCGGAGCGGGAGGGTCTGTCAATGAGCAGTTCTTC	CASSSSGAGGSVNEQFF
TRBJ2-5	TRBV20-1	NA	TRBD2	TGCAGTCTAATAGCGGGAGAGGGGCAAGAGACCCAGTACTTC	CSLIAGEGQETQYF
TRBJ1-2	TRBV7-9	NA	TRBD1	TGTGCCAGCAGCCCGACCGACAGGGGAAACTATGGCTACACCTTC	CASSPTDRGNYGYTF
TRBJ2-3	TRBV29-1	few	NA	TGCAGCGTTGATATGAGTGGCACAGATACGCAGTATTTT	CSVDMSGTDTQYF
TRBJ2-7	TRBV20-1	NA	TRBD1	TGCAGTGCTCCGGGACAGATCTACGAGCAGTACTTC	CSAPGQIYEQYF
TRBJ2-4	TRBV7-9	NA	NA	TGTGCCAGCAGCGCACGAGACAGGAACAAAAACATTCAGTACTTC	CASSARDRNKNIQYF
TRBJ2-6	TRBV29-1	NA	NA	TGCAGTGTCAGAGCCTCTGGGGCCAACGTCCTGACTTTC	CSVRASGANVLTF
TRBJ1-2	TRBV4-3	NA	NA	TGCGCCAGCAGCCAAGATCTTAGGAGACCGAGCCTTCGTATTGATGGCTACACCTTC	CASSQDLRRPSLRIDGYTF
TRBJ1-2	TRBV9	NA	NA	TGTGCCAGCAGCGTAGGACAATCCAACTATGGCTACACCTTC	CASSVGQSNYGYTF